The entry that follows covers one T cell receptor (beta chain) sequence. Its target is not known. A J-beta primer mix and a sample-barcoded 5' primer were used in a second PCR of roughly 7 to 12 cycles. TCRdb processed the 5' RACE reads anew with MiXCR; each CDR3 protein has one entry. The data hold about 780,000 distinct CDR3 sequences, with around a quarter observed a single time. The V and J ends lost 6 bases and 2 bases, in that order; junction bases with no gene match: 13. The germline V gene encodes CDR1 DFQATT and CDR2 SNEGSKA (reference sequence). The CDR3 contains 17 residues. The record originates from a study of blood T cells in healthy people across ages. Findings and caveats of the study: Estimated diversity that came from one million T cells was considered an underestimate. As age increased, TCR beta diversity per million T cells fell in a roughly linear fashion.

Each sample provided at least 5.5 micrograms of extracted total RNA. These same records also appear under a second study, on T cells of mothers and their children. That source adds: An overlap that was slightly higher, though non-significant, was seen in related mother-child pairs versus unrelated pairs.

The chain joins TRBV20-1 to TRBJ2-5; TRBD2 agrees at 12 bases. The receptor's source is a boy aged 5 to 17 in good health. Sequencing input: blood. The CDR3 here is CSAEVLTSGGPQETQYF. In DNA form, the CDR3 reads TGCAGTGCCGAAGTTCTGACTAGCGGGGGCCCTCAAGAGACCCAGTACTTC.